The 3 T cell receptor beta chains given below trace back to one sample, sequenced in a study of regulatory T cells in long-lasting Graves disease. CDR3 regions were amplified by Arm-PCR using iRepertoire HTBI primers to build TCR beta libraries. MiXCR was run by TCRdb on the multiplex PCR reads, yielding one entry per CDR3 protein. The top ten clones hold about 12% of a sample with over 500,000 distinct CDR3 sequences, 15% to 20% of them seen once. Time point noted: newly diagnosed GD, antithyroid drugs for less than 3 months. PBMC-extracted RNA yielded the TCR library. These same records also appear under a second study, on T cells in Graves' hyperthyroidism and ophthalmopathy.

The input for sequencing was peripheral blood mononuclear cells (PBMCs), taken at new diagnosis, from a patient treated with antithyroid drugs. Every receptor here comes from a man younger than 30 with Graves disease.

Only a few counts were recorded for this clonotype. The chain couples TRBV19 to TRBJ2-1; 8 bases map to TRBD2. The CDR3 runs to 16 residues. Germline lookup yields CDR1 LNHDA and CDR2 SQIVND (reference sequence). Trimming at V came to 3 bases and at J to 0 bases, leaving 4 bases not matched to a gene. This chain's CDR3 is CASSISGTSSYNEQFF. CDR3 coding DNA: TGTGCCAGTAGTATTAGCGGGACGAGCTCCTACAATGAGCAGTTCTTC.

With regard to this clonotype: With a much larger clone just one base away, this may be a read error. This rearrangement joins TRBV7-2 to TRBJ1-2; no firm D call. V lost 2 bases, J lost 7 bases, and 20 bases lay in between. Germline loops: CDR1 SGHTA, CDR2 FQGNSA. This CDR3 region has 16 residues. The CDR3 reads CASSLKWQSGSCGYTF. CDR3 bases: TGTGCCAGCAGCTTAAAATGGCAGAGCGGGAGCTGTGGCTACACCTTC.

This clonotype turned up a few times. The CDR3 coding sequence is TGTGCCACCTCCTCGGGGGGGGGCGCGTGGTACAATGAGCAGTTCTTC. Its protein is CATSSGGGAWYNEQFF. This chain connects TRBV15 to TRBJ2-1; TRBD2 aligns across 8 bases. Germline CDR1 is LNHNV and CDR2 is YYDKDF (reference sequence). Trimming at V came to 8 bases and at J to 4 bases, leaving 13 bases not matched to a gene. CDR3 length equals 16 residues.